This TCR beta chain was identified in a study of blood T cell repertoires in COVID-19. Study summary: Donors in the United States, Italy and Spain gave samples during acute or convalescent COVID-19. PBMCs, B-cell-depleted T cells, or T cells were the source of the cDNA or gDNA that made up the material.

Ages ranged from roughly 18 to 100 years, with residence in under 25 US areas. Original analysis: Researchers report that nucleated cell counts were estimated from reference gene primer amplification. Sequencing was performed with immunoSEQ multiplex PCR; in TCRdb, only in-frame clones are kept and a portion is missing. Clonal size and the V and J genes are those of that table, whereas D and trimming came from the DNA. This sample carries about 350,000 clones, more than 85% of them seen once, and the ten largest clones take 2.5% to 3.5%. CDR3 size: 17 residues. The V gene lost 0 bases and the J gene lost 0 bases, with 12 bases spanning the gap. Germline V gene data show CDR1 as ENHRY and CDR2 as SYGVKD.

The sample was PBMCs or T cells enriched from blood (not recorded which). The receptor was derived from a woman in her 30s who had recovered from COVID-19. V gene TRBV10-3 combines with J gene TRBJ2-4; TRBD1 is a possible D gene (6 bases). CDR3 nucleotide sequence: TGTGCCATCAGTGAGTCGTCGGGCAGGGGAGCCAAAAACATTCAGTACTTC. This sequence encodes CAISESSGRGAKNIQYF.